This T cell receptor beta chain was found in a study of blood T cell repertoires in COVID-19. Turning to the study itself: Acute-phase and convalescent COVID-19 samples originated in the United States, Italy and Spain. The analysed material was cDNA or gDNA that came from T cells, B-cell-depleted T cells, or PBMCs.

Authors' data handling: Scientists estimated how many nucleated cells there were by amplifying reference gene primers. Profiling relied on immunoSEQ multiplex PCR, and the TCRdb table lists in-frame clones only, not all of them. The V and J calls and clone size are taken from that table; D and trimming were inferred from the DNA. The table has 40,000 to 45,000 clones, 75% to 85% seen once; the top ten hold about 26%. Germline CDR1 and CDR2: SGHKS and YYEKEE (reference sequence). Trimming took 3 bases from V and 2 from J; bases not matched to a gene: 6. The CDR3 consists of 16 residues. The receptor was derived from a man older than 75 with acute or convalescent COVID-19. The rearrangement links TRBV5-5 to TRBJ2-1; 9 bases are shared with TRBD1. What was sequenced was peripheral blood. CDR3 coding DNA: TGTGCCAGCAGCTCCCCGGGACAGGGAACCTACAATGAGCAGTTCTTC. Its translation: CASSSPGQGTYNEQFF.